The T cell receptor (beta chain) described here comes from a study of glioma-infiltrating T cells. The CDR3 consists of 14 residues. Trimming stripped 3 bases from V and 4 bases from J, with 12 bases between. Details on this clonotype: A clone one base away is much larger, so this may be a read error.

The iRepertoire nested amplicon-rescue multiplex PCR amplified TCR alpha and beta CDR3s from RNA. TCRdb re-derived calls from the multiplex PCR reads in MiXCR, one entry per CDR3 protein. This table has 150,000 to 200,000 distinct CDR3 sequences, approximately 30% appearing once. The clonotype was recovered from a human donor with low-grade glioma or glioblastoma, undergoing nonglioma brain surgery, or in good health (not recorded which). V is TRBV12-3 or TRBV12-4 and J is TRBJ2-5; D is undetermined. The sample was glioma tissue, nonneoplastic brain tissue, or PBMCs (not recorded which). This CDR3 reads CASSFNGLGETQYF. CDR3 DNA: TGTGCCAGCAGTTTTAATGGTTTGGGAGAGACCCAGTACTTC.